Detailed here is one T cell receptor beta chain. The antigen remains unidentified. The record originates from a study of T cell responses to AZD1222 COVID-19 vaccine. Overall study findings and caveats: Spike was spanned by vaccine-associated CD4 TCRs, which were dominant at 160-218 and 743-854. Increased Spike-specific TCR breadth and depth were observed after two AZD1222 doses. The repertoires were collected only after the peak T cell response. Mostly white British, mostly female donors; authors suggested clonal diversity may be underestimated.

Libraries were prepared by immunoSEQ multiplex PCR; TCRdb keeps only in-frame clonotypes and omits some of them. Altogether 150,000 to 200,000 clones are present, about 90% being singletons, with the ten largest covering 1% to 1.5%. Germline V gene data show CDR1 as MNHEY and CDR2 as SVGAGI. This CDR3 contains 14 residues. Trimming removed 6 bases at V and 7 bases at J, with 13 bases between. The clonotype comes from an adult who received the AZD1222 COVID-19 vaccine. The chain combines TRBV6-5 with TRBJ1-6; no reliable D call. This sample comprised peripheral blood, obtained 28 days after the second AZD1222 dose. CDR3 DNA: TGTGCCAGCAGGTTGGGCCTCGAGAATTCACCCCTCCACTTT. This encodes CASRLGLENSPLHF.